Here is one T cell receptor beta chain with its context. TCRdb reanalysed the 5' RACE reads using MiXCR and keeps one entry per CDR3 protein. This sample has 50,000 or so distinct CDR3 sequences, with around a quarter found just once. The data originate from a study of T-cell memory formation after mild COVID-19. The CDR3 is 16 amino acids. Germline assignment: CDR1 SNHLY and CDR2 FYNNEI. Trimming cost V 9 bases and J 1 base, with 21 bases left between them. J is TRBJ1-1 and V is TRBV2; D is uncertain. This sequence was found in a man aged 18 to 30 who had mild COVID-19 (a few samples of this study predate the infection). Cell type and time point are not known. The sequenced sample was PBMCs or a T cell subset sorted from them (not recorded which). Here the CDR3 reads CARTSTLRATNTEAFF. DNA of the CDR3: TGTGCCAGAACTTCTACCCTCCGGGCCACGAACACTGAAGCTTTCTTT.